Listed below are T cell receptor beta chains from one sample, sequenced in a study of blood T cells in healthy people across ages. TCRdb independently ran MiXCR on the 5' RACE reads; one entry per CDR3 protein. The sample consists of about 780,000 distinct CDR3 sequences, around 50% of them appearing once. The sequenced sample consisted of blood. These receptors all come from a man aged 80 or over in good health. Both conserved end residues are part of each CDR3. Each record gives: V gene, J gene, D gene, clone size, CDR3 DNA, CDR3 protein. The D gene is left open where the match is weak. The listing skips clone size in some rows; elsewhere it reads once, few, many or a size class.

>TRBV12-3/TRBV12-4|TRBJ1-1|.|few
TGTGCCAGCAGAGTTTTCCCGGGAAGTGGCACTGAAGCTTTCTTT
CASRVFPGSGTEAFF
>TRBV9|TRBJ1-4|.|.
TGTGCCAGCAGCGTAGGGGGGTCAACTAATGAAAAACTGTTTTTT
CASSVGGSTNEKLFF
>TRBV11-1|TRBJ2-7|.|.
TGTGCCAGCAGCTTAGGACAGGAAACTGTGCAGTACTTC
CASSLGQETVQYF
>TRBV29-1|TRBJ2-7|TRBD2|.
TGCAGCGTCGCGGGAGGGGGTCAATACGAGCAGTACTTC
CSVAGGGQYEQYF
>TRBV20-1|TRBJ2-3|.|few
TGCAGTGCTGACTTAACGACCGGACCCGGAACAGATACGCAGTATTTT
CSADLTTGPGTDTQYF
>TRBV6-2/TRBV6-3|TRBJ2-7|TRBD1|.
TGTGCCAGCAGGCGACAGGGATTGCCCTACGAGCAGTACTTC
CASRRQGLPYEQYF
>TRBV2|TRBJ1-5|TRBD1|.
TGTGCCAGCAGTGATTACAGGGGGCACGTTGGCAATCAGCCCCAGCATTTT
CASSDYRGHVGNQPQHF
>TRBV18|TRBJ2-1|.|few
TGTGCCAGCTCACCCAGACAAGACAATGAGCAGTTCTTC
CASSPRQDNEQFF
>TRBV5-4|TRBJ2-7|TRBD1|.
TGTGCCAGCAGCACCCGGTCACAGGGGGCCTACGAGCAGTACTTC
CASSTRSQGAYEQYF
>TRBV7-2|TRBJ2-3|TRBD1|.
TGTGCCAGCAGCGTCACAGGGGATCGGAGTAAGCAGTATTTT
CASSVTGDRSKQYF